A single T cell receptor beta chain is shown here with its context. Isolation recovered at least 6 million PBMCs from every sample. The data derive from a study of blood T cells in healthy people across ages. Next came a second PCR, run for about 7 to 12 cycles, which used a sample-barcoded 5' primer along with a J-beta primer mix. A 12-random-nucleotide template-switch adaptor tagged each cDNA molecule. TCRdb re-called the 5' RACE reads with MiXCR, one entry per CDR3 protein. The data contain 1.5 million to 2 million distinct CDR3 sequences, 40% to 55% of them seen just once; the ten biggest clones take up around 2.1%. Trimming at V came to 3 bases and at J to 4 bases, leaving 3 bases not matched to a gene. The CDR3 has 15 amino acids. CDR1 is SGHAT, CDR2 FQNNGV, per germline.

Input material: blood. J is TRBJ2-3 and V is TRBV11-2, with 11 bases matching TRBD2. The TCR comes from a woman in her forties in good health. The CDR3 nucleotides are TGTGCCAGCAGCTTTAGCGGGGGGGGAGCAGATACGCAGTATTTT. Translating gives CASSFSGGGADTQYF.